This entry lists 32 T cell receptor beta chains sequenced from one sample in a study of spatial heterogeneity in lung cancer. Broader study findings: In tumors, expanded intratumoral alpha and beta TCR counts tracked mutation counts.

Antigen specificity for these receptors is unknown. TCRdb independently ran MiXCR on the 5' RACE reads; one entry per CDR3 protein. The table includes about 20,000 distinct CDR3 sequences, around 5.5% detected once. Time point of the sample: sample taken at primary tumor resection. This specimen consisted of lung tumor tissue, obtained at surgery. The receptor set was obtained from a female donor with early-stage non-small cell lung cancer.

This clonotype was counted many times. Because the library targeted alpha chains, this beta chain is an off-target read whose size means little. The rearrangement links TRBV20-1 to TRBJ2-5, with TRBD1 as a possible D gene (5 bases). Germline-derived CDR1 and CDR2 are DFQATT and SNEGSKA (reference sequence). V lost 2 bases and J 1 base, leaving 8 bases between the germline ends. CDR3 length equals 13 residues. CDR3 amino acids: CSARQGRQETQYF. The CDR3 coding sequence is TGCAGTGCTAGACAGGGTCGCCAAGAGACCCAGTACTTC.

This clonotype was seen repeatedly, ten times or more. This beta chain is an unintended read in a library built for alpha chains; its size means little. This chain joins TRBV29-1 and TRBJ2-5; D call uncertain. Between the trimmed V and J ends, which lost 3 bases and 5 bases, there was a span of 13 bases. The CDR3 has 13 residues. The germline V gene encodes CDR1 SQVTM and CDR2 ANQGSEA. Here the CDR3 DNA reads TGCAGCGTTGAGAGGTGGGAAACGGAGACCCAGTACTTC. It codes for CSVERWETETQYF. The whole variable domain, filled in from reference TRBV29-1 and TRBJ2-5, reads SAVISQKPSRDICQRGTSLTIQCQVDSQVTMMFWYRQQPGQSLTLIATANQGSEATYESGFVIDKFPISRPNLTFSTLTVSNMSPEDSSIYLCSVERWETETQYFGPGTRLLVL.

This clonotype was counted ten times or more. As an off-target read in a library built for alpha chains, this beta chain has a frequency of little significance. The rearrangement links TRBV9 to TRBJ2-1; D is possibly TRBD1 (6 bases). The germline V gene has CDR1 SGDLS and CDR2 YYNGEE. The CDR3 contains 15 residues. V lost 3 bases, J lost 5 bases, and 15 bases lay in between. CDR3 nucleotides: TGTGCCAGCAGCGCAACGGGTGGGGGCAACAATGAGCAGTTCTTC. Translating it yields CASSATGGGNNEQFF.

This clonotype appeared many times. A library prepared for alpha chains yielded this beta chain as an off-target read; its size is of little meaning. V gene TRBV18 combines with J gene TRBJ1-4; possible D gene TRBD1, 5 bases. The CDR3 contains 15 residues. V was pared by 1 base and J by 3 bases, with 9 bases between. Germline V gives CDR1 KGHSH, CDR2 LQKENI. CDR3 bases: TGTGCCAGCTCACCACAGGGGAAGGCTAATGAAAAACTGTTTTTT. Protein: CASSPQGKANEKLFF.

This clonotype is deemed medium-sized. For a library built for alpha chains, this beta chain is a stray read; little rests on its size. CDR3: CASSPLVDRLVVTQYF. CDR3 sequence (DNA): TGTGCCAGCAGTCCCCTCGTCGACAGGCTGGTCGTGACCCAGTACTTC. The chain carries TRBV16 and TRBJ2-5, with a possible D match to TRBD1 (6 bases). The CDR3 has 16 residues. V was cut by 6 bases and J by 7 bases, with 24 bases left in between. The germline gives CDR1 KGHSY, CDR2 FQNENV.

Remarks on this clonotype: Found in a library prepared for alpha chains, this beta chain is an off-target read, and its abundance has little meaning. The chain combines TRBV6-2 or TRBV6-3 with TRBJ2-3; the D gene is possibly TRBD2 (7 bases). Trimming took 6 bases from V and 3 from J, leaving 16 bases between them. The length of the CDR3 is 15 residues. Germline V gene sequence: CDR1 MNHEY, CDR2 SVGEGT. CDR3 sequence reads: CASSHDGGQTDTQYF. DNA for the CDR3: TGTGCCAGCAGCCACGACGGGGGGCAGACAGATACGCAGTATTTT.

This clonotype counts as medium-sized (0.01 to 0.1%). As an off-target read in a library built for alpha chains, this beta chain has a frequency of little significance. The rearrangement links TRBV7-9 to TRBJ2-3; D ambiguous. This CDR3 spans 11 amino acids. Germline V gene lookup returns CDR1 SEHNR and CDR2 FQNEAQ (reference sequence). V was trimmed by 8 bases and J by 2 bases, leaving 5 bases between them. The CDR3 DNA follows: TGTGCCAGCGGTAACACAGATACGCAGTATTTT. As protein: CASGNTDTQYF. The full variable domain, rest sourced from reference TRBV7-9 and TRBJ2-3, is DTGVSQNPRHKITKRGQNVTFRCDPISEHNRLYWYRQTLGQGPEFLTYFQNEAQLEKSRLLSDRFSAERPKGSFSTLEIQRTEQGDSAMYLCASGNTDTQYFGPGTRLTVL.

This clonotype was seen at least ten times. This beta chain is a stray sequence in a library constructed for alpha chains; its clone size is not meaningful. The chain couples TRBV20-1 to TRBJ2-3; 9 nucleotides agree with TRBD1. The CDR3 sequence is 16 residues long. The J segment lost 2 bases and the V segment lost 6 bases, leaving 12 bases of the junction unmatched. In germline, CDR1 is DFQATT, CDR2 SNEGSKA (reference sequence). DNA of the CDR3: TGCAGTGCATGGACAGGGGTAGCCACGGCCACAGATACGCAGTATTTT. It specifies CSAWTGVATATDTQYF.

With respect to this clonotype: For a library built for alpha chains, this beta chain is a stray read; little rests on its size. V is TRBV5-1 and J is TRBJ2-3; D possibly matches TRBD1 or TRBD2 (6 bases each). Looked up from germline, CDR1 is SGHRS and CDR2 is YFSETQ. The ends were cut back, 0 bases at V and 3 bases at J, with 14 bases in the middle. The CDR3 loop spans 16 amino acids. CDR3: CASSLEIRGPTDTQYF. CDR3 nucleotide sequence: TGCGCCAGCAGCTTGGAAATCCGGGGGCCGACAGATACGCAGTATTTT.

Many counts were recorded for this clonotype. A library prepared for alpha chains yielded this beta chain as an off-target read; its size is of little meaning. V gene TRBV30 combines with J gene TRBJ1-1; no reliable D call. V lost 4 bases to trimming and J lost 3 bases, with 12 bases between them. CDR3 length: 13 amino acids. The germline V gene has CDR1 GTSNPN and CDR2 SVGIG (reference sequence). Here the CDR3 DNA reads TGTGCCTGGATGGCAGACCCTTACACTGAAGCTTTCTTT. It yields the protein CAWMADPYTEAFF.

This clonotype showed up many times. This beta chain turned up in a library designed for alpha chains; as an off-target read, its abundance says little. The rearrangement links TRBV12-5 to TRBJ2-1; a weak D match, TRBD2 (6 bases). This CDR3 region has 15 residues. Deletions cut 6 bases from V and 5 bases from J, with 17 bases between. Germline values: CDR1 LGHNT, CDR2 FRNRAP. In DNA form, the CDR3 reads TGTGCTAGTGGGACGTGGGCGGGACGAGACAATGAGCAGTTCTTC. It specifies CASGTWAGRDNEQFF.

Comment on this clonotype: Being off target in a library aimed at alpha chains, this beta chain has a size of little meaning. The V call is TRBV3-1, the J call TRBJ2-3; 8 nucleotides line up with TRBD2. Germline CDR1 is LGHDT and CDR2 is YNNKEL (reference sequence). CDR3 length: 15 residues. V lost 4 bases, J lost 1 base, and 4 bases stayed unmatched. CDR3 DNA: TGTGCCAGCAGCCCGAAAGCGGGAGGCACAGATACGCAGTATTTT. Translating gives CASSPKAGGTDTQYF.

By share, this clonotype ranks as medium-sized. A library prepared for alpha chains yielded this beta chain as an off-target read; its size is of little meaning. This rearrangement joins TRBV5-1 to TRBJ1-1, with TRBD1 as a possible D gene (5 bases). This CDR3 contains 14 residues. Trimming removed 3 bases at V and 2 bases at J, with 11 bases between. Germline CDR1 SGHRS, CDR2 YFSETQ. The CDR3 here is CASSWSDINTEAFF. As DNA, the CDR3 is TGCGCCAGCAGCTGGTCGGACATTAACACTGAAGCTTTCTTT.

This clonotype was detected a few times. In a library made to pick up alpha chains, this beta chain is a stray read with a size that means little. The chain links TRBV20-1 to TRBJ1-1, with D possibly TRBD1 on 5 matching bases. CDR3 length: 15 amino acids. V was shortened by 2 bases and J by 1 base, with 14 bases between the two germline ends. Germline CDR1 reads DFQATT; CDR2 reads SNEGSKA (reference sequence). CDR3 DNA: TGCAGTGCTAGACAGGGTCGGCGGGAGAACACTGAAGCTTTCTTT. This codes for CSARQGRRENTEAFF.

This clonotype has at least ten counts. As an off-target read in a library built for alpha chains, this beta chain has a frequency of little significance. The chain is built from TRBV30 and TRBJ1-5; D is undetermined. Per germline, CDR1 GTSNPN and CDR2 SVGIG (reference sequence). The CDR3 has 12 amino acids. Trimming took 5 bases from V and 2 from J, leaving 7 bases between them. The CDR3 sequence is CAWGMGNQPQHF. The CDR3 coding sequence is TGTGCCTGGGGGATGGGCAATCAGCCCCAGCATTTT.

Only a few counts were recorded for this clonotype. The library was designed around alpha chains, so this beta chain is a stray read whose abundance carries little weight. V is TRBV12-3 or TRBV12-4 and J is TRBJ2-1, with unresolved D. The CDR3 runs 13 residues. Trimming took 3 bases from V and 9 from J, leaving 12 bases between them. The CDR3 bases are TGTGCCAGCAGTTTCCAGCCTTTTAGTGAGCAGTTCTTC. This sequence encodes CASSFQPFSEQFF.

This clonotype was counted many times. This beta chain slipped into a library made for alpha chains as a stray read, so its size is not meaningful. The J gene is TRBJ2-3, the V gene TRBV6-5; 14 bases fit TRBD2. CDR3 length: 16 amino acids. V was pared by 6 bases and J by 4 bases, with 6 bases of the junction left unmatched. CDR1 is MNHEY, CDR2 SVGAGI, per germline. Here the CDR3 DNA reads TGTGCCAGCAGCAGGACTAGCGGGAGGTTCCCAGATACGCAGTATTTT. As protein: CASSRTSGRFPDTQYF.

This clonotype was picked up many times. As an off-target read in a library built for alpha chains, this beta chain has a frequency of little significance. The rearrangement uses TRBV7-3 and TRBJ2-2, with unresolved D. Looked up from germline, CDR1 is SGHTA and CDR2 is FQGTGA. V was cut by 1 base and J by 6 bases, with 9 bases left in between. The CDR3 contains 14 residues. CDR3 amino acids: CASSLKVLSGELFF. The CDR3 nucleotides read TGTGCCAGCAGCTTAAAGGTGCTCTCCGGGGAGCTGTTTTTT.

This clonotype was seen repeatedly, ten times or more. This beta chain is a stray read from a library made for alpha chains; its abundance is not meaningful. This chain connects TRBV10-2 to TRBJ1-1, with D perhaps matching TRBD1 (5 bases). The CDR3 runs to 11 residues. Between the trimmed V and J ends, which lost 6 bases and 9 bases, there was a span of 11 bases. The V gene's germline CDR1 is WSHSY and CDR2 SAAADI. The CDR3 DNA is TGCGCCAGCAGACAGGCCGAGAAAGCTTTCTTT. Encoded protein: CASRQAEKAFF.

This clonotype was counted a few times. With the library built for alpha chains, this beta chain is off target and its frequency is not meaningful. The V and J genes are TRBV27 and TRBJ2-1, with D tentatively TRBD2 (5 bases). The germline CDR1 and CDR2 sequences are MNHEY and SMNVEV (reference sequence). The ends were cut back, 7 bases at V and 2 bases at J, with 12 bases in the middle. CDR3 length: 14 residues. CDR3 region: CASTGSVAYNEQFF. The CDR3 nucleotides read TGTGCCAGCACGGGTAGCGTGGCCTACAATGAGCAGTTCTTC.

About this clonotype: A library made for alpha chains picked up this beta chain off target, so its size means little. This chain uses TRBV12-3 or TRBV12-4 with TRBJ2-7; 7 positions agree with TRBD2. The J segment lost 2 bases and the V segment lost 6 bases, leaving 7 bases of the junction unmatched. This CDR3 has 14 residues. The CDR3 sequence is CASRKGLIAYEQYF. In nucleotides, the CDR3 is TGTGCCAGCAGAAAGGGACTAATAGCCTACGAGCAGTACTTC.

This clonotype was seen many times. With the library built for alpha chains, this beta chain is off target and its frequency is not meaningful. The J gene is TRBJ1-2, the V gene TRBV7-2, with D unresolved. The germline gives CDR1 SGHTA, CDR2 FQGNSA. Deletions cut 1 base from V and 6 bases from J, with 18 bases between. The CDR3 spans 16 residues. The CDR3 DNA sequence: TGTGCCAGCAGCTTAGAGAAACTCGGCGGGGTTCATGGCTACACCTTC. Translating it yields CASSLEKLGGVHGYTF.

This clonotype was picked up many times. This beta chain came through as a stray read in a library set up for alpha chains, and its size says little. The genes are TRBV5-1 and TRBJ2-1, with 8 bases aligning to TRBD2. The CDR3 contains 16 residues. Germline loops: CDR1 SGHRS, CDR2 YFSETQ. J gave up 4 bases and V 0 bases, and 6 bases lay outside the gene matches. The CDR3 region has the DNA TGCGCCAGCAGCTTGGAAGGGACTAGTAGGTACAATGAGCAGTTCTTC. Translated: CASSLEGTSRYNEQFF.

This clonotype came up many times. A library prepared for alpha chains yielded this beta chain as an off-target read; its size is of little meaning. The J gene is TRBJ1-2, the V gene TRBV27, with D hard to call. The CDR3 has 12 residues. The germline V gene has CDR1 MNHEY and CDR2 SMNVEV (reference sequence). V lost 0 bases, J lost 5 bases, and 4 bases lay in between. CDR3 amino acids: CASSLSGYGYTF. The CDR3 DNA sequence: TGTGCCAGCAGTTTATCAGGATATGGCTACACCTTC.

Ten or more counts support this clonotype. This beta chain lies outside the target of a library built for alpha chains; its clone size means little. The chain carries TRBV2 and TRBJ1-5; D not certain. The CDR3 is 12 amino acids. Germline V gives CDR1 SNHLY, CDR2 FYNNEI. Trimming took 3 bases from V and 6 from J, leaving 6 bases between them. The CDR3 region has the DNA TGTGCCAGCAGTGACAGTTCTCAGCCCCAGCATTTT. Residues: CASSDSSQPQHF.

This clonotype has a handful of counts. This beta chain is off target for a library built for alpha chains, so its abundance means little. The chain carries TRBV3-1 and TRBJ2-1; the match to TRBD2 covers 9 bases. CDR1 and CDR2 (germline): LGHDT, YNNKEL (reference sequence). The CDR3 covers 19 residues. V dropped 0 bases and J dropped 1; count of bases not matched to a gene: 10. The CDR3 region is CASSQDRASGVLSYNEQFF. The CDR3, as DNA: TGTGCCAGCAGCCAAGATAGGGCTAGCGGGGTACTATCCTACAATGAGCAGTTCTTC.

Concerning this clonotype itself: This beta chain is a stray read from a library made for alpha chains; its abundance is not meaningful. V gene TRBV20-1 combines with J gene TRBJ2-7, with TRBD2 matching over 8 bases. The germline CDR1 and CDR2 sequences are DFQATT and SNEGSKA (reference sequence). V gave up 1 base and J gave up 4 bases; unmatched junction bases: 9. This CDR3 has 15 residues. CDR3 in amino acids: CSARVLREVPYEQYF. For the CDR3, the DNA is TGCAGTGCTAGAGTCCTGCGGGAGGTACCTTACGAGCAGTACTTC.

With regard to this clonotype: The size of this beta chain means little, since it is a stray read in a library made for alpha chains. The J gene is TRBJ2-3, the V gene TRBV6-1; D remains ambiguous. V lost 1 base to trimming and J lost 2 bases, with 13 bases between them. Germline CDR1 and CDR2: MNHNS and SASEGT. CDR3 length: 16 residues. The CDR3: CASSEGWQRTTDTQYF. As DNA, the CDR3 is TGTGCCAGCAGTGAAGGATGGCAGCGCACCACAGATACGCAGTATTTT.

This clonotype was picked up many times. This beta chain turned up in a library designed for alpha chains; as an off-target read, its abundance says little. The chain combines TRBV5-1 with TRBJ2-7, with D maybe TRBD1 (6 bases). The CDR3 is 16 residues long. Germline V gives CDR1 SGHRS, CDR2 YFSETQ. The V and J ends lost 0 bases and 3 bases respectively, with 16 bases between them. The DNA for the CDR3 is TGCGCCAGCAGCTTGGAAGTGACAGGCGCTTTCTACGAGCAGTACTTC. It is translated as CASSLEVTGAFYEQYF.

With respect to this clonotype: This beta chain represents an off-target read in a library built for alpha chains; its size is of limited meaning. V gene TRBV5-1 combines with J gene TRBJ2-5; no firm D call. The CDR3 runs 13 residues. Germline V lookup: CDR1 SGHRS, CDR2 YFSETQ. V gave up 2 bases and J gave up 0 bases, with 5 bases separating them. The CDR3 bases are TGCGCCAGCAGCTTCCAGAACCAAGAGACCCAGTACTTC. Translated: CASSFQNQETQYF.

This clonotype was seen repeatedly, ten times or more. This beta chain represents an off-target read in a library built for alpha chains; its size is of limited meaning. This CDR3 is CASSSAGTGGIYVEPQHF. DNA for the CDR3: TGTGCCAGCAGCTCAGCCGGGACAGGGGGAATCTACGTGGAGCCCCAGCATTTT. The chain combines TRBV7-3 with TRBJ1-5; 11 bases are shared with TRBD1. CDR3 length equals 18 residues. Germline trimming cut 4 bases from V and 8 bases from J; bases unmatched to any gene: 16. Germline assignment: CDR1 SGHTA and CDR2 FQGTGA.

This clonotype has ten or more counts. Since the library was made to target alpha chains, this beta chain is a stray read and its abundance is not meaningful. The chain has TRBV7-8 and TRBJ2-5; possible D gene TRBD2, 7 bases. From germline, CDR1 is SGHVS and CDR2 FQNEAQ. V was cut by 3 bases and J by 9 bases, with 38 bases left in between. The length of the CDR3 is 21 residues. The CDR3 is CASSFPGGEVGGAKSGVPQYF. The CDR3 DNA follows: TGTGCCAGCAGCTTCCCAGGCGGGGAAGTTGGGGGGGCCAAGAGTGGAGTCCCCCAGTACTTC.